A selection of T cell receptor beta chains follows, all from one sample in a study of T cell repertoires in cytomegalovirus infection. These TCRs' antigens remain unknown. TCRdb recomputed calls from the reads with MiXCR, one row per CDR3 protein. The sample records approximately 130,000 distinct CDR3 sequences, more than 20% being singletons. Sample: PBMCs, sequenced either directly or after in vitro stimulation (not recorded which). The receptors stem from a human donor in good health (CMV status not recorded). Some clones in this sample may be carry-over from other donors' samples. Each CDR3 is given with its conserved first and last residue. Each record gives: V gene, D gene, clone size, J gene, CDR3 protein, CDR3 DNA. D genes are given only for firm matches. Size values are once, few and many counts, or a class for expanded clones, and some rows have none.

TRBV18	-	-	TRBJ2-3	CASSPDRRTDTQYF	TGTGCCAGCTCACCAGACAGGCGCACAGATACGCAGTATTTT
TRBV29-1	TRBD1	few	TRBJ1-2	CSVGQGSVGGYTF	TGCAGCGTTGGACAGGGTAGTGTCGGTGGCTACACCTTC
TRBV10-3	-	few	TRBJ1-4	CAIRGEGNEKLFF	TGTGCCATCAGGGGCGAGGGAAATGAAAAACTGTTTTTT
TRBV24-1	-	-	TRBJ1-1	CATSGGGSMNTEAFF	TGTGCCACCAGTGGAGGAGGGTCGATGAACACTGAAGCTTTCTTT
TRBV10-3	TRBD2	-	TRBJ2-1	CAITSRTSLGNEQFF	TGTGCCATCACCTCACGGACTAGTCTCGGCAATGAGCAGTTCTTC
TRBV11-2	-	many	TRBJ1-1	CASSLMMYAEAFF	TGTGCCAGCAGCTTAATGATGTACGCTGAAGCTTTCTTT
TRBV20-1	TRBD2	-	TRBJ2-1	CSAGTSGSINNEQFF	TGCAGTGCTGGGACTAGCGGGAGTATCAACAATGAGCAGTTCTTC
TRBV4-1	TRBD1	few	TRBJ1-1	CASSRQGEAFF	TGCGCCAGCAGTCGACAGGGTGAAGCTTTCTTT
TRBV28	TRBD1	-	TRBJ2-1	CASSTQGSTLNEQFF	TGTGCCAGCAGTACACAGGGGTCCACGCTCAATGAGCAGTTCTTC
TRBV30	-	-	TRBJ1-6	CAWSGASPLHF	TGTGCCTGGAGTGGTGCTTCACCCCTCCACTTT
TRBV28	TRBD1	many	TRBJ1-2	CASSQGGSDYGYTF	TGTGCCAGCAGTCAAGGGGGCAGTGACTATGGCTACACCTTC
TRBV24-1	TRBD2	once	TRBJ2-1	CATSDQREGRNEQFF	TGTGCCACCAGTGATCAGCGGGAGGGCCGCAATGAGCAGTTCTTC
TRBV7-2	-	few	TRBJ2-5	CASSLVGDGETQYF	TGTGCCAGCAGCTTAGTGGGTGACGGAGAGACCCAGTACTTC
TRBV7-9	-	-	TRBJ2-1	CASSPAGTIYNEQFF	TGTGCCAGCAGCCCGGCGGGGACGATCTACAATGAGCAGTTCTTC
TRBV5-8	-	few	TRBJ2-1	CASSLAVGGNEQFF	TGTGCCAGCAGCTTGGCTGTTGGGGGGAATGAGCAGTTCTTC
TRBV20-1	TRBD2	few	TRBJ2-7	CSAGPGLAGDLSYEQYF	TGCAGTGCTGGGCCGGGACTAGCGGGAGATTTGTCCTACGAGCAGTACTTC
TRBV27	TRBD1	-	TRBJ2-1	CATKTGGNEQFF	TGTGCCACAAAGACAGGGGGAAATGAGCAGTTCTTC
TRBV12-3/TRBV12-4	-	few	TRBJ2-1	CASTQKTGYNEQFF	TGTGCCAGCACCCAAAAAACAGGTTACAATGAGCAGTTCTTC
TRBV19	-	many	TRBJ1-1	CASSIKHRATEAFF	TGTGCCAGTAGTATAAAGCACAGGGCCACTGAAGCTTTCTTT
TRBV6-5	TRBD1	few	TRBJ2-2	CASSYNPGGTGELFF	TGTGCCAGCAGTTACAACCCAGGGGGCACCGGGGAGCTGTTTTTT
TRBV7-2	TRBD1	-	TRBJ2-5	CASSFDRGGETQYF	TGTGCCAGCAGCTTCGACAGGGGGGGTGAGACCCAGTACTTC
TRBV10-3	-	-	TRBJ1-1	CAISGLRDGRVSTEAFF	TGTGCCATCAGTGGTCTACGGGACGGGAGGGTCAGCACTGAAGCTTTCTTT
TRBV7-8	-	many	TRBJ2-1	CASSDLWNEQFF	TGTGCCAGCAGCGATCTATGGAATGAGCAGTTCTTC
TRBV11-2	-	few	TRBJ2-1	CASSLGGPSNEQFF	TGTGCCAGCAGCTTAGGGGGCCCGAGCAATGAGCAGTTCTTC
TRBV7-2	-	-	TRBJ1-2	CASSLAQEHYGYTF	TGTGCCAGCAGCTTAGCTCAGGAGCACTATGGCTACACCTTC
TRBV19	-	-	TRBJ2-1	CASSIEGHPGNEQFF	TGTGCCAGTAGTATAGAAGGACACCCGGGCAATGAGCAGTTCTTC
TRBV7-2	-	many	TRBJ2-5	CASSLVETQYF	TGTGCCAGCAGTCTAGTAGAGACCCAGTACTTC
TRBV20-1	-	-	TRBJ1-1	CSAKGGNTEAFF	TGCAGTGCTAAAGGGGGGAACACTGAAGCTTTCTTT
TRBV7-9	-	few	TRBJ1-1	CASSRDIRLNTEAFF	TGTGCCAGCAGCCGGGACATTCGGCTGAACACTGAAGCTTTCTTT
TRBV6-1	-	many	TRBJ2-7	CASRNQRGSYEQYF	TGTGCCAGCAGAAACCAAAGGGGATCCTACGAGCAGTACTTC
TRBV12-3/TRBV12-4	-	many	TRBJ2-5	CASSFSGTQYF	TGTGCCAGCAGTTTCAGTGGGACCCAGTACTTC
TRBV7-9	-	-	TRBJ1-3	CASSLAAGNTIYF	TGTGCCAGCAGCTTAGCTGCGGGAAACACCATATATTTT
TRBV18	TRBD2	few	TRBJ2-1	CASSPPGLAGLYNEQFF	TGTGCCAGCTCACCCCCGGGACTAGCGGGGTTATACAATGAGCAGTTCTTC
TRBV20-1	TRBD2	-	TRBJ2-3	CSAPGLAGGSTDTQYF	TGCAGTGCTCCGGGACTAGCGGGAGGGAGCACAGATACGCAGTATTTT
TRBV20-1	TRBD1	-	TRBJ2-1	CSVPRQGAPSEQFF	TGCAGTGTCCCCAGACAGGGGGCACCCTCGGAACAGTTCTTC
TRBV6-2/TRBV6-3	TRBD2	few	TRBJ2-1	CASSFFLAGLAGYNEQFF	TGTGCCAGCAGTTTCTTCCTTGCCGGACTAGCGGGATACAATGAGCAGTTCTTC
TRBV6-1	TRBD1	-	TRBJ2-3	CASNTGQGPDTQYF	TGTGCCAGCAATACGGGACAGGGACCAGATACGCAGTATTTT
TRBV29-1	TRBD1	few	TRBJ1-1	CSVVNRGSSEAFF	TGCAGCGTTGTAAACAGGGGTTCATCTGAAGCTTTCTTT
TRBV4-3	TRBD1	few	TRBJ1-1	CASSQGWDREAFF	TGCGCCAGCAGCCAAGGATGGGACAGAGAAGCTTTCTTT
TRBV18	-	-	TRBJ1-5	CASSPGDGGHQPQHF	TGTGCCAGCTCACCCGGGGACGGAGGGCATCAGCCCCAGCATTTT
TRBV7-8	-	many	TRBJ1-1	CASSPGTRFEAFF	TGTGCCAGCAGCCCTGGGACCCGTTTTGAAGCTTTCTTT
TRBV5-1	-	-	TRBJ2-2	CASSIQGNTGELFF	TGCGCCAGCAGCATTCAGGGGAACACCGGGGAGCTGTTTTTT
TRBV12-3/TRBV12-4	-	many	TRBJ1-1	CASSLTANTEAFF	TGTGCCAGCAGTCTTACCGCTAACACTGAAGCTTTCTTT
TRBV11-2	-	many	TRBJ2-2	CASSSTELNTGELFF	TGTGCCAGCAGCTCCACAGAACTGAACACCGGGGAGCTGTTTTTT
TRBV7-9	-	-	TRBJ2-5	CAASGGELQETQYF	TGTGCCGCATCGGGCGGGGAACTCCAAGAGACCCAGTACTTC
TRBV12-3/TRBV12-4	-	few	TRBJ1-5	CASQIWGNQPQHF	TGTGCCAGCCAGATTTGGGGCAATCAGCCCCAGCATTTT
TRBV4-1	TRBD2	-	TRBJ2-1	CASSQRTSGWSYNEQFF	TGCGCCAGCAGCCAACGGACTAGCGGGTGGTCCTACAATGAGCAGTTCTTC
TRBV19	TRBD1	-	TRBJ1-5	CATRDRGSQPQHF	TGTGCCACCCGGGACAGGGGAAGTCAGCCCCAGCATTTT
TRBV28	-	few	TRBJ1-1	CASSRYRDGYTEAFF	TGTGCCAGCAGTCGTTACCGGGACGGCTACACTGAAGCTTTCTTT